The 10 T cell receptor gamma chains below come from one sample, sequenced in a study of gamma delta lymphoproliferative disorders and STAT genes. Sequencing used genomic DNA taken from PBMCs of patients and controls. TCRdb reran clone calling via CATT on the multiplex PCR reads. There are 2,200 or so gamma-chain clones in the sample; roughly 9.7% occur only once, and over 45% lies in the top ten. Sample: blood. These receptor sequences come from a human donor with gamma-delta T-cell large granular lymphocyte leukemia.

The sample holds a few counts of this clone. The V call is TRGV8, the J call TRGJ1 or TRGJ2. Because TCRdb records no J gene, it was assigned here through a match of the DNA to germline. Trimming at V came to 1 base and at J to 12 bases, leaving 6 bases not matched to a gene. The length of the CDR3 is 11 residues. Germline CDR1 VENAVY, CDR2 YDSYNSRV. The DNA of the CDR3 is TGTGCCACCTGGGATAGAGCCTGGAAACTCTTT. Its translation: CATWDRAWKLF.

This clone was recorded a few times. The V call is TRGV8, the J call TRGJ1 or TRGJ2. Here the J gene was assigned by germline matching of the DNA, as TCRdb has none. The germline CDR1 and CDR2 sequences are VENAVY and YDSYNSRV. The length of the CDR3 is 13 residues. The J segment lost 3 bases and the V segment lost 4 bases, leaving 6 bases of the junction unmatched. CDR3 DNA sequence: TGTGCCACCTGGGACCCTATTTATTATAAGAAACTCTTT. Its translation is CATWDPIYYKKLF.

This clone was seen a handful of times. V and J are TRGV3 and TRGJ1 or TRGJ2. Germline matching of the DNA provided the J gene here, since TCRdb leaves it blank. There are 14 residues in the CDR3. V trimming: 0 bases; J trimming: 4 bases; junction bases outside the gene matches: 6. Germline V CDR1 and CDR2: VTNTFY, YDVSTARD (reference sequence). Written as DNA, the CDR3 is TGTGCCACCTGGGACAGGCCGCGCTATTATAAGAAACTCTTT. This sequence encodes CATWDRPRYYKKLF.

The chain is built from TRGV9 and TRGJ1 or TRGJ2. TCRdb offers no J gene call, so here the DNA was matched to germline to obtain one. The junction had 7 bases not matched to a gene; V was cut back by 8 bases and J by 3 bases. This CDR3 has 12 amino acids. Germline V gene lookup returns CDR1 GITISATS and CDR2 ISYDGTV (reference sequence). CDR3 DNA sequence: TGTGCCTTGTTTTCAGGTTATTATAAGAAACTCTTT. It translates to CALFSGYYKKLF.

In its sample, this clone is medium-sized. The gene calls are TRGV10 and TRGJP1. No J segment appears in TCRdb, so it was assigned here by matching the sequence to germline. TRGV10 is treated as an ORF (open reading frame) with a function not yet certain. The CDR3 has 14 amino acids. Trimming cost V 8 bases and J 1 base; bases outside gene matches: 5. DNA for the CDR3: TGTGCTGCGTGGGACCTTACCACTGGTTGGTTCAAGATATTT. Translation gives CAAWDLTTGWFKIF.

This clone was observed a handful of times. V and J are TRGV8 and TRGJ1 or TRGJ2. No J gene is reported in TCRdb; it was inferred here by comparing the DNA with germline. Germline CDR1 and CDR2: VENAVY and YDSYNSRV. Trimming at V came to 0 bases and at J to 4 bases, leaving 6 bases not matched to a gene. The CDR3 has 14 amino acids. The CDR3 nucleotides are TGTGCCACCTGGGATAGGCGGGGATATTATAAGAAACTCTTT. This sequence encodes CATWDRRGYYKKLF.

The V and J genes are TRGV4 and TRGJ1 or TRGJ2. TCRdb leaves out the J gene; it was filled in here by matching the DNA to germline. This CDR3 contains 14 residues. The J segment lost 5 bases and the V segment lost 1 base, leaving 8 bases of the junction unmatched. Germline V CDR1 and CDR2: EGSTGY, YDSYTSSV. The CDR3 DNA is TGTGCCACCTGGGATGGCCCCGCGCATTATAAGAAACTCTTT. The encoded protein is CATWDGPAHYKKLF.

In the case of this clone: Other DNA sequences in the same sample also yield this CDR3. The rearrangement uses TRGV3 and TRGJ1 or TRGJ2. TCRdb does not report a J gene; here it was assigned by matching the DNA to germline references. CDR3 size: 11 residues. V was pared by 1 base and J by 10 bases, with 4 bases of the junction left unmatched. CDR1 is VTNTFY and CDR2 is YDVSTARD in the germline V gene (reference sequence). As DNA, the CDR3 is TGTGCCACCTGGGACAGCCGCAAGAAACTCTTT. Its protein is CATWDSRKKLF.

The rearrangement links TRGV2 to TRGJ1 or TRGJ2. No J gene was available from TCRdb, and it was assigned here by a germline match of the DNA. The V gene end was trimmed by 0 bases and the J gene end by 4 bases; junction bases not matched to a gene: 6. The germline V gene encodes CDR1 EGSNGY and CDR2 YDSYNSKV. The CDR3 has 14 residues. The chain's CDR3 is CATWDGPEYYKKLF. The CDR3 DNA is TGTGCCACCTGGGACGGGCCGGAGTATTATAAGAAACTCTTT.

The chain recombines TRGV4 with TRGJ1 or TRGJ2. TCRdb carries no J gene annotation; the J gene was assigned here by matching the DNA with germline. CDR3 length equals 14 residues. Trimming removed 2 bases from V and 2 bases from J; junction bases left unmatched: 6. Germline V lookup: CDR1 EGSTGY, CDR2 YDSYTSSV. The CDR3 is CATWDVADYYKKLF. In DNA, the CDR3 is TGTGCCACCTGGGATGTGGCGGATTATTATAAGAAACTCTTT.